Below, 30 T cell receptor beta chains from the same sample are listed, as sequenced in a study of shared clonotypes between healthy human individuals. This table comes from immunoSEQ multiplex PCR, and its TCRdb copy is limited to in-frame clones, with some not included. The table has 2,500,000 or so clones, roughly 93% seen once; the top ten hold around 0.37%. Material for sequencing was naive CD4+ T cells from PBMCs. Subset noted: CD45RA+ positively selected. The origin of the receptors is a young man in good health. Some clones in this sample may be carry-over from other donors' samples.

This clone showed up just a few times. The chain is built from TRBV28 and TRBJ2-4, with 8 nucleotides matching TRBD1. The germline V gene encodes CDR1 MDHEN and CDR2 SYDVKM. The CDR3 runs 15 residues. With V trimmed by 4 bases and J by 1 base, 3 bases remained unmatched. For the CDR3, the DNA is TGTGCCAGCAGTTCCCGACAGGGGGCCAAAAACATTCAGTACTTC. Its translation: CASSSRQGAKNIQYF.

Concerning this clone itself: The same CDR3 arises from other DNA sequences in this sample as well. The rearrangement uses TRBV7-3 and TRBJ2-3, with no clear D. This CDR3 region has 13 residues. Germline V gene data show CDR1 as SGHTA and CDR2 as FQGTGA. Trimming took 3 bases from V and 4 from J, leaving 8 bases between them. The CDR3 nucleotides are TGTGCCAGCAGCTTGAATCTCGCAGATACGCAGTATTTT. Translation gives CASSLNLADTQYF. The whole variable domain, filled in from reference TRBV7-3 and TRBJ2-3, reads GAGVSQTPSNKVTEKGKYVELRCDPISGHTALYWYRQSLGQGPEFLIYFQGTGAADDSGLPNDRFFAVRPEGSVSTLKIQRTERGDSAVYLCASSLNLADTQYFGPGTRLTVL.

This clone was picked up a small number of times. This specimen includes other DNA sequences encoding the same CDR3. J is TRBJ1-2 and V is TRBV5-1, with 8 bases that match TRBD1. Germline V gene sequence: CDR1 SGHRS, CDR2 YFSETQ. The J segment lost 0 bases and the V segment lost 0 bases, leaving 1 base of the junction unmatched. This CDR3 has 15 amino acids. CDR3 in DNA: TGCGCCAGCAGCTTGGTGACAGGGGCTAACTATGGCTACACCTTC. Its protein is CASSLVTGANYGYTF.

This chain joins TRBV7-2 and TRBJ1-5, with 7 positions matching TRBD1. The CDR3 is 15 amino acids. Germline V CDR1 and CDR2: SGHTA, FQGNSA. After removal of 5 bases from V and 5 bases from J, the junction contained 9 bases not matched to a gene. This CDR3 is CASSPGQGGYQPQHF. CDR3 DNA sequence: TGTGCCAGCAGCCCCGGGCAGGGGGGGTATCAGCCCCAGCATTTT.

This sequence joins TRBV4-3 and TRBJ2-7, with a tentative D call TRBD1 (6 bases). The length of the CDR3 is 14 residues. V lost 0 bases to trimming and J lost 5 bases, with 11 bases between them. Germline V lookup: CDR1 LGHNA, CDR2 YSLEER. In DNA, the CDR3 is TGCGCCAGCAGCCAAGAAACAGGGAGAAACGAGCAGTACTTC. Its protein product is CASSQETGRNEQYF.

V usage is TRBV7-3 and J usage is TRBJ2-1, with D tentatively TRBD1 (6 bases). From germline, CDR1 is SGHTA and CDR2 FQGTGA. Trimming pared 1 base from V and 7 bases from J, leaving 11 bases between. The CDR3 extends over 14 amino acids. This CDR3 is CASSLSTGLNEQFF. The CDR3 DNA is TGTGCCAGCAGCTTAAGTACAGGGTTGAATGAGCAGTTCTTC.

To note about this clone: Within the sample, other DNA sequences also encode this same CDR3. This rearrangement joins TRBV4-3 to TRBJ2-5; no definite D call. Germline V lookup: CDR1 LGHNA, CDR2 YSLEER. The CDR3 runs 12 residues. Trimming pared 0 bases from V and 4 bases from J, leaving 3 bases between. This CDR3 reads CASSQDRETQYF. DNA for the CDR3: TGCGCCAGCAGCCAAGATCGAGAGACCCAGTACTTC.

The chain uses TRBV6-1 and TRBJ2-5, with D possibly called TRBD1 or TRBD2 (5 bases each). Germline CDR1 MNHNS, CDR2 SASEGT. Deletions cut 9 bases from V and 8 bases from J, with 16 bases between. The CDR3 sequence is 12 residues long. The chain's CDR3 is CASRDLIETQYF. Written as DNA, the CDR3 is TGTGCCAGTCGGGACCTCATCGAAACCCAGTACTTC.

V is TRBV7-9 and J is TRBJ2-1; D unclear. The CDR3 spans 13 residues. Between the trimmed V and J ends, which lost 3 bases and 3 bases, there was a span of 6 bases. Germline lookup yields CDR1 SEHNR and CDR2 FQNEAQ (reference sequence). CDR3: CASSLVVYNEQFF. DNA for the CDR3: TGTGCCAGCAGCTTGGTCGTCTACAATGAGCAGTTCTTC.

V is TRBV18 and J is TRBJ2-3; TRBD2 matches at 7 bases. With V trimmed by 4 bases and J by 2 bases, 9 bases remained unmatched. There are 16 residues in the CDR3. The germline V gene encodes CDR1 KGHSH and CDR2 LQKENI. Here the CDR3 DNA reads TGTGCCAGCTCACGGACCAGCGGGACCACCACAGATACGCAGTATTTT. Protein product: CASSRTSGTTTDTQYF.

Remarks on this clone: Other nucleotide sequences in the sample specify the same CDR3. The CDR3 reads CASSPPRTGGEKLFF. The CDR3 DNA sequence: TGTGCCAGCTCCCCCCCTAGGACAGGGGGTGAAAAACTGTTTTTT. The chain carries TRBV18 and TRBJ1-4; 10 bases map to TRBD1. The CDR3 is made up of 15 amino acids. V was pared by 6 bases and J by 7 bases, with 8 bases of the junction left unmatched. The germline CDR1 and CDR2 sequences are KGHSH and LQKENI.

The chain couples TRBV28 to TRBJ2-7; D is ambiguous. The ends were cut back, 3 bases at V and 4 bases at J, with 7 bases in the middle. Germline V gene lookup returns CDR1 MDHEN and CDR2 SYDVKM. The CDR3 is made up of 12 amino acids. The CDR3 sequence: CASSFFQYEQYF. DNA of the CDR3: TGTGCCAGCAGTTTTTTCCAGTACGAGCAGTACTTC.

The chain has TRBV19 and TRBJ2-5, with D uncertain. This CDR3 is 13 amino acids long. V was cut by 4 bases and J by 3 bases, with 9 bases left in between. Germline V gene data show CDR1 as LNHDA and CDR2 as SQIVND (reference sequence). DNA for the CDR3: TGTGCCAGTAGTAAGGCAGCAAAAGAGACCCAGTACTTC. This sequence encodes CASSKAAKETQYF.

The rearrangement uses TRBV18 and TRBJ1-1; no definite D call. Trimming took 2 bases from V and 5 from J, leaving 12 bases between them. In germline, CDR1 is KGHSH, CDR2 LQKENI. The CDR3 is 14 residues long. CDR3 DNA sequence: TGTGCCAGCTCACCAACGCCGGCTGAAACTGAAGCTTTCTTT. Residues: CASSPTPAETEAFF.

To note about this clone: This same CDR3 is encoded by further DNA sequences in the sample. The rearrangement uses TRBV5-4 and TRBJ2-5; D remains ambiguous. V lost 0 bases and J 4 bases, leaving 4 bases between the germline ends. Germline CDR1 reads SGHNT; CDR2 reads YYREEE (reference sequence). The CDR3 runs 12 residues. CDR3 bases: TGTGCCAGCAGCTTGGTAGGAGAGACCCAGTACTTC. It translates to CASSLVGETQYF.

This clone was seen once. The junction does not match germline at one end; this may be a read error. The genes are TRBV19 and TRBJ1-1; D unresolved. This CDR3 comprises 14 residues. In germline, CDR1 is LNHDA, CDR2 SQIVND (reference sequence). The CDR3 DNA follows: TGTGCCAGTAGTGTAGACCGAGAGGGCACTGAAGCTTTCTTT. Protein product: CASSVDREGTEAFF.

This rearrangement joins TRBV18 to TRBJ2-1, with 10 nucleotides matching TRBD2. This CDR3 comprises 12 residues. CDR1 and CDR2 from the germline V gene are KGHSH and LQKENI. The trim removed 11 bases at V and 9 bases at J, leaving 7 bases unmatched. This CDR3 reads CASELAGTEQFF. CDR3 nucleotides: TGTGCCTCAGAACTAGCGGGAACTGAGCAGTTCTTC.

The count of this clone is one. This chain links TRBV15 with TRBJ1-1; perhaps TRBD1 as D (5 bases). The CDR3 extends over 15 amino acids. From germline, CDR1 is LNHNV and CDR2 YYDKDF (reference sequence). Between the trimmed V and J ends, which lost 0 bases and 2 bases, there was a span of 10 bases. In DNA, the CDR3 is TGTGCCACCAGCAGAGATAGACAGCCCAACACTGAAGCTTTCTTT. Translated, it gives CATSRDRQPNTEAFF.

Note on this clone: Other DNA sequences in the sample encode the same CDR3. The chain carries TRBV2 and TRBJ2-1; a weak D match, TRBD2 (5 bases). V was trimmed by 5 bases and J by 9 bases, leaving 11 bases between them. Germline V CDR1 and CDR2: SNHLY, FYNNEI. This CDR3 comprises 12 residues. For the CDR3, the DNA is TGTGCCAGCAGTCGTACTAGGTCTGAGCAGTTCTTC. Protein product: CASSRTRSEQFF.

This rearrangement joins TRBV14 to TRBJ2-5; 10 positions match TRBD2. From germline, CDR1 is SGHDN and CDR2 FVKESK. The CDR3 length is 14 residues. V dropped 0 bases and J dropped 5; count of bases not matched to a gene: 0. In DNA form, the CDR3 reads TGTGCCAGCAGCCAAGATAGCGGGGGGGAGACCCAGTACTTC. It encodes CASSQDSGGETQYF.

This chain joins TRBV5-4 and TRBJ2-3; TRBD2 agrees at 8 bases. Germline V lookup: CDR1 SGHNT, CDR2 YYREEE (reference sequence). This CDR3 spans 15 amino acids. Losses at the gene ends were 2 bases for V and 6 bases for J; bases not matched to a gene: 8. The CDR3, as DNA: TGTGCCAGCAGCTTCTTTAGCGGCGGGGGGGATACGCAGTATTTT. It specifies CASSFFSGGGDTQYF.

This CDR3 reads CASSLRLAGTTYNEQFF. For the CDR3, the DNA is TGTGCCAGCAGCTTGAGACTAGCGGGAACCACCTACAATGAGCAGTTCTTC. The V gene is TRBV5-6, the J gene TRBJ2-1; 11 nucleotides align to TRBD2. Germline loops: CDR1 SGHDT, CDR2 YYEEEE. The CDR3 spans 17 residues. V was clipped by 1 base and J by 2 bases; unmatched bases: 5. The entire variable domain, with the rest obtained from reference TRBV5-6 and TRBJ2-1, is as follows: DAGVTQSPTHLIKTRGQQVTLRCSPKSGHDTVSWYQQALGQGPQFIFQYYEEEERQRGNFPDRFSGHQFPNYSSELNVNALLLGDSALYLCASSLRLAGTTYNEQFFGPGTRLTVL.

This clone was detected a few times. The chain uses TRBV6-1 and TRBJ2-1; 14 bases map to TRBD2. Germline assignment: CDR1 MNHNS and CDR2 SASEGT. The ends lost 6 bases at V and 7 bases at J; junction bases unmatched: 5. There are 15 residues in the CDR3. As DNA, the CDR3 is TGTGCCAGCAGGCTGTGGACTAGCGGGGGGAATGAGCAGTTCTTC. Protein product: CASRLWTSGGNEQFF.

Worth noting for this clone: At the DNA level, this CDR3 is encoded by other sequences in the same sample as well. The chain recombines TRBV29-1 with TRBJ1-5, with a weak D call TRBD1 (6 bases). The CDR3 spans 14 residues. V gave up 4 bases and J gave up 0 bases, with 10 bases separating them. CDR1 SQVTM and CDR2 ANQGSEA come from the germline V gene. The CDR3 region is CSVADRYSNQPQHF. DNA of the CDR3: TGCAGCGTTGCTGACAGGTATAGCAATCAGCCCCAGCATTTT.

J is TRBJ2-3 and V is TRBV11-2; D is possibly TRBD2 (5 bases). V was trimmed by 1 base and J by 0 bases, leaving 11 bases between them. Germline-derived CDR1 and CDR2 are SGHAT and FQNNGV. The CDR3 has 16 residues. The CDR3: CASSLGASSSTDTQYF. Here the CDR3 DNA reads TGTGCCAGCAGCTTAGGGGCTAGCAGTAGCACAGATACGCAGTATTTT.

The chain carries TRBV9 and TRBJ1-4, with a weak D call TRBD1 (6 bases). Germline-derived CDR1 and CDR2 are SGDLS and YYNGEE. Trimming cost V 2 bases and J 6 bases, with 11 bases left between them. The CDR3 consists of 14 residues. The CDR3 bases are TGTGCCAGCAGCGTTGTGGCAGGGGATGAAAAACTGTTTTTT. Its protein product is CASSVVAGDEKLFF.

The chain recombines TRBV11-1 with TRBJ2-7; D ambiguous. CDR3 length: 15 amino acids. Germline loops: CDR1 SGHAT, CDR2 FQDESV (reference sequence). V gave up 0 bases and J gave up 2 bases, with 11 bases separating them. CDR3 sequence reads: CASSLAPGTTYEQYF. In DNA, the CDR3 is TGTGCCAGCAGCTTAGCTCCGGGCACCACCTACGAGCAGTACTTC.

V gene TRBV27 combines with J gene TRBJ1-4; D possibly corresponds to TRBD1 (6 bases). V was pared by 2 bases and J by 2 bases, with 18 bases between. Per germline, CDR1 MNHEY and CDR2 SMNVEV (reference sequence). The CDR3 spans 18 residues. The CDR3 region is CASSLKRWGAGTNEKLFF. The CDR3 DNA reads TGTGCCAGCAGTTTAAAGAGGTGGGGGGCTGGGACTAATGAAAAACTGTTTTTT.

The chain combines TRBV11-3 with TRBJ2-7, with a weak D call TRBD1 (5 bases). V was pared by 5 bases and J by 3 bases, with 11 bases between. This CDR3 has 13 residues. The V gene's germline CDR1 is SGHNT and CDR2 YENEEA. The CDR3 nucleotides read TGTGCCAGCAGCAGGACAAGACACTACGAGCAGTACTTC. Translated, it gives CASSRTRHYEQYF.

V is TRBV28 and J is TRBJ2-1, with 10 positions matching TRBD2. CDR3 size: 14 residues. J gave up 7 bases and V 8 bases, and 8 bases lay outside the gene matches. The germline CDR1 and CDR2 sequences are MDHEN and SYDVKM. The CDR3 loop reads CASYPSGRKNEQFF. CDR3 sequence (DNA): TGTGCCAGCTACCCTAGCGGGAGAAAAAATGAGCAGTTCTTC.